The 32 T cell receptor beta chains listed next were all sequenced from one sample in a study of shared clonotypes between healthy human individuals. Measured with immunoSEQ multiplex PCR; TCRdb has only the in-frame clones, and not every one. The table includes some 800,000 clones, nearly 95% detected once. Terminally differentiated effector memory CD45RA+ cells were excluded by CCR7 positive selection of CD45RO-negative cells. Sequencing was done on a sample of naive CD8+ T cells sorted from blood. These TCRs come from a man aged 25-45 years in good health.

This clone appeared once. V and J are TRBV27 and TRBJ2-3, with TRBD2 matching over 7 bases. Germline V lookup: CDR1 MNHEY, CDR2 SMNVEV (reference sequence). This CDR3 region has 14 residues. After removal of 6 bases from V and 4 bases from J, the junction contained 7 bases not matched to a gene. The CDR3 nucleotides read TGTGCCAGCAGGACAGCGGGATCTCCAGATACGCAGTATTTT. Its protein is CASRTAGSPDTQYF.

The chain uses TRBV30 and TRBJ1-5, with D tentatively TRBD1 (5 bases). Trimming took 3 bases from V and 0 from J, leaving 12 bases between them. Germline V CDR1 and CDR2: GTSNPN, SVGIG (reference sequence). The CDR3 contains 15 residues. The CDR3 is CAWSGTEYSNQPQHF. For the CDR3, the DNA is TGTGCCTGGAGCGGGACCGAATATAGCAATCAGCCCCAGCATTTT.

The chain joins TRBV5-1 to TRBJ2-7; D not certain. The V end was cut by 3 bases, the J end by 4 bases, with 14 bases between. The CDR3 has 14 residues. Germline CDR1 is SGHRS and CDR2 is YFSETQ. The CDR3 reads CASSWGGTSYEQYF. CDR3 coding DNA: TGCGCCAGCAGCTGGGGTGGTACTTCTTACGAGCAGTACTTC. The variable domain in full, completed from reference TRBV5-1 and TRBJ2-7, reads KAGVTQTPRYLIKTRGQQVTLSCSPISGHRSVSWYQQTPGQGLQFLFEYFSETQRNKGNFPGRFSGRQFSNSRSEMNVSTLELGDSALYLCASSWGGTSYEQYFGPGTRLTVT.

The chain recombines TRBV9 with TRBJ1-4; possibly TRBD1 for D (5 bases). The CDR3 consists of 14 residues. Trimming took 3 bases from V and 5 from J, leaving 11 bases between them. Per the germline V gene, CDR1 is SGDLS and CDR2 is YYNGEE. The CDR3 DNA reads TGTGCCAGCAGCGGCAGGGTGGGAAATGAAAAACTGTTTTTT. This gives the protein CASSGRVGNEKLFF.

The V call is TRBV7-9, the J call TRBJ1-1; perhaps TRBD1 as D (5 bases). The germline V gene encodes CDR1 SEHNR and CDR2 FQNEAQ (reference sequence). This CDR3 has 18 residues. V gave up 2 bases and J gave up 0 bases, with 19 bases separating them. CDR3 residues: CASSLTIVGDTMNTEAFF. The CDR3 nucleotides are TGTGCCAGCAGCTTAACCATTGTGGGGGATACTATGAACACTGAAGCTTTCTTT.

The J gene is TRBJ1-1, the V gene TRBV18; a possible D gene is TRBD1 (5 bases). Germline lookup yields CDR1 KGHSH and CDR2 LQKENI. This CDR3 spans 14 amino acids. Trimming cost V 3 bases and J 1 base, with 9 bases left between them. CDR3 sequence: CASSPDRENTEAFF. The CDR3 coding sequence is TGTGCCAGCTCACCCGACAGAGAGAACACTGAAGCTTTCTTT.

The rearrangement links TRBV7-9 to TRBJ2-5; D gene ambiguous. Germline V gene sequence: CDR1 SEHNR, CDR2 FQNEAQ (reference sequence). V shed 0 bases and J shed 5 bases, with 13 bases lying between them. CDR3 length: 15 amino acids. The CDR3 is CASSLARTEWETQYF. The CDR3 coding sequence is TGTGCCAGCAGCTTAGCGCGGACCGAATGGGAGACCCAGTACTTC.

CDR3 sequence reads: CASSFRQSPGLASTDTQYF. CDR3 coding DNA: TGTGCCAGCAGTTTTCGACAATCTCCGGGACTAGCGAGCACAGATACGCAGTATTTT. The rearrangement uses TRBV27 and TRBJ2-3; 10 nucleotides align to TRBD2. Trimming at V came to 3 bases and at J to 0 bases, leaving 12 bases not matched to a gene. The CDR3 consists of 19 residues. CDR1 is MNHEY, CDR2 SMNVEV, per germline (reference sequence).

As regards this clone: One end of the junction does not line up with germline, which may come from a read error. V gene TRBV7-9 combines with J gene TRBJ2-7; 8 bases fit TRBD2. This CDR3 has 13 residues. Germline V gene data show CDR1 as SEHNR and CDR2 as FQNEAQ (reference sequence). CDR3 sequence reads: CVSSSAGVGEQYF. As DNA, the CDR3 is TGTGTCAGCAGCTCAGCGGGAGTAGGGGAGCAGTACTTC.

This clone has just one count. CDR3 residues: CASSLRGVNTEAFF. The CDR3 coding sequence is TGTGCCAGCAGCTTGAGGGGCGTGAACACTGAAGCTTTCTTT. V is TRBV5-5 and J is TRBJ1-1, with D possibly matching TRBD1 (5 bases). CDR1 and CDR2 from the germline V gene are SGHKS and YYEKEE (reference sequence). CDR3 size: 14 residues. Trimming pared 1 base from V and 0 bases from J, leaving 7 bases between. The full variable domain, with the rest looked up from reference TRBV5-5 and TRBJ1-1, is DAGVTQSPTHLIKTRGQQVTLRCSPISGHKSVSWYQQVLGQGPQFIFQYYEKEERGRGNFPDRFSARQFPNYSSELNVNALLLGDSALYLCASSLRGVNTEAFFGQGTRLTVV.

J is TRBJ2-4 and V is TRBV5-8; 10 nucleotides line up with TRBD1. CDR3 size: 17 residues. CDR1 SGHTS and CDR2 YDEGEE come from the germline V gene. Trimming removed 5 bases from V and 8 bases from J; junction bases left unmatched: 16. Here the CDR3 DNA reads TGTGCCAGCAGTTCCCGGGACAGGGGAGGCCTCGGGGACATTCAGTACTTC. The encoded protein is CASSSRDRGGLGDIQYF.

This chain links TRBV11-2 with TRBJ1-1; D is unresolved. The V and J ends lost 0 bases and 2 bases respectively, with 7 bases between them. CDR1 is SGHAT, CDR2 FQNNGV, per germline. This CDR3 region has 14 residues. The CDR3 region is CASSLEARNTEAFF. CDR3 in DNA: TGTGCCAGCAGCTTAGAAGCCCGTAACACTGAAGCTTTCTTT.

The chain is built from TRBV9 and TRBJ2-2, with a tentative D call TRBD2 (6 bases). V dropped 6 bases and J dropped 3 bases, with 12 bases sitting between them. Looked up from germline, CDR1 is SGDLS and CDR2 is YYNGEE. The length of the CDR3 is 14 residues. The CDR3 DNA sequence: TGTGCCAGCACGGGTAGGAGGGACACCGGGGAGCTGTTTTTT. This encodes CASTGRRDTGELFF.

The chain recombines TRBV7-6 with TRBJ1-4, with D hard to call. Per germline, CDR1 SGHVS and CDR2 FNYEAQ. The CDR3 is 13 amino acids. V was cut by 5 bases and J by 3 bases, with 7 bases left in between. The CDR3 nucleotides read TGTGCCAGCAGCCAAGGGTCTAATGAAAAACTGTTTTTT. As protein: CASSQGSNEKLFF.

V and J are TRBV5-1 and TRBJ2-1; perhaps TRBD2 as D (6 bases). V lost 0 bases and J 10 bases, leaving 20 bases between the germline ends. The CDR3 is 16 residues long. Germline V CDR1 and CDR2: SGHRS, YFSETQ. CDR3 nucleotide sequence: TGCGCCAGCAGCTTGGTAGAGGGCTCGGCAAGCGGGGAGCAGTTCTTC. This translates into CASSLVEGSASGEQFF. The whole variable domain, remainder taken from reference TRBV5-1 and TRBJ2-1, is KAGVTQTPRYLIKTRGQQVTLSCSPISGHRSVSWYQQTPGQGLQFLFEYFSETQRNKGNFPGRFSGRQFSNSRSEMNVSTLELGDSALYLCASSLVEGSASGEQFFGPGTRLTVL.

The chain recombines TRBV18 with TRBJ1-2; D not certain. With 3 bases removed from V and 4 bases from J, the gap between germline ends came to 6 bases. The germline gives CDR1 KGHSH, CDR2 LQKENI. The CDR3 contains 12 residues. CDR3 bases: TGTGCCAGCTCACCGGCAGGCTATGGCTACACCTTC. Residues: CASSPAGYGYTF.

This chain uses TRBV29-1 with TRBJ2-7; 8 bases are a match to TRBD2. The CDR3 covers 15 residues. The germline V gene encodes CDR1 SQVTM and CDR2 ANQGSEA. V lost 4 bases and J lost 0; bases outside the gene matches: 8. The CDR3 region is CSVVPAGANSYEQYF. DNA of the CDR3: TGCAGCGTTGTCCCAGCGGGAGCCAACTCCTACGAGCAGTACTTC.

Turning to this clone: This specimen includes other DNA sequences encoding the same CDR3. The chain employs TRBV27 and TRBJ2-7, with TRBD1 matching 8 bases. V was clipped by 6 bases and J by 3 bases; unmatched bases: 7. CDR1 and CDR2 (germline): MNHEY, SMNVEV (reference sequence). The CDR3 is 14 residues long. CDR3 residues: CASSVGQGFYEQYF. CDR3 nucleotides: TGTGCCAGCAGCGTAGGACAGGGATTCTACGAGCAGTACTTC.

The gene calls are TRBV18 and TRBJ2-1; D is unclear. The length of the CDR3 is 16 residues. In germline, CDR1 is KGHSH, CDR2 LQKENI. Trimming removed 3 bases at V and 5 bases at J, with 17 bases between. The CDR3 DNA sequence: TGTGCCAGCTCACCGGGTTACGGGCTGACGGACAATGAGCAGTTCTTC. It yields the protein CASSPGYGLTDNEQFF.

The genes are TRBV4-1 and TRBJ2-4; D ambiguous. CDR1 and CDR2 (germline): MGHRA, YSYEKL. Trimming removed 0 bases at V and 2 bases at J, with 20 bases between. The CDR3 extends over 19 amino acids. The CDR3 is CASSQDWFQGLQTKNIQYF. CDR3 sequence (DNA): TGCGCCAGCAGCCAAGACTGGTTCCAAGGGCTACAAACCAAAAACATTCAGTACTTC.

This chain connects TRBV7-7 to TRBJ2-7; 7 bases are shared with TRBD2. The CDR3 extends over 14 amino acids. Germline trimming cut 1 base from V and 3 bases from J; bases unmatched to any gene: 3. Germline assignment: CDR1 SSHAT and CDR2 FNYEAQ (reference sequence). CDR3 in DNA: TGTGCCAGCAGCTTAGGACTAGCTGGCTACGAGCAGTACTTC. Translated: CASSLGLAGYEQYF.

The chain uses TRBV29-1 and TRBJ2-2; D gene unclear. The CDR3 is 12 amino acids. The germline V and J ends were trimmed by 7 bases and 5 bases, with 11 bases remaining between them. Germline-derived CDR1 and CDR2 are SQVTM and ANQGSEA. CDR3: CSALSETGELFF. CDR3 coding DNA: TGCAGCGCACTATCCGAAACCGGGGAGCTGTTTTTT.

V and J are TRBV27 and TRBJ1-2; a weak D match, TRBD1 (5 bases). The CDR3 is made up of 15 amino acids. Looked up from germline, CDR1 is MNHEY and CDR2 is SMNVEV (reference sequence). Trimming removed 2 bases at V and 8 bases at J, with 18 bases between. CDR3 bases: TGTGCCAGCAGTTTACACAGGAACCCGACGGGAGGCTACACCTTC. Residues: CASSLHRNPTGGYTF.

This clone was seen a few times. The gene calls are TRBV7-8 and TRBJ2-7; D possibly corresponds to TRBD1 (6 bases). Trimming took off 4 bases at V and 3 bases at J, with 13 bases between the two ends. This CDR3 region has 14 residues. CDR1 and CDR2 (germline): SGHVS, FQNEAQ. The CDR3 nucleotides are TGTGCCAGCAGCTATGACAGGTTCAACTACGAGCAGTACTTC. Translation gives CASSYDRFNYEQYF. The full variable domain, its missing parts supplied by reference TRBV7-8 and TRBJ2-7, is GAGVSQSPRYKVAKRGQDVALRCDPISGHVSLFWYQQALGQGPEFLTYFQNEAQLDKSGLPSDRFFAERPEGSVSTLKIQRTQQEDSAVYLCASSYDRFNYEQYFGPGTRLTVT.

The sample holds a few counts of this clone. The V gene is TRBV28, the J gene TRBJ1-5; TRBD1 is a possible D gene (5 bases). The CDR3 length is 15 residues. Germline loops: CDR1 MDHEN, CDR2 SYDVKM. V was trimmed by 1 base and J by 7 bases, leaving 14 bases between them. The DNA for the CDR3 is TGTGCCAGCAGTTTATCTACGGAACGGGGGCAGCCCCAGCATTTT. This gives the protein CASSLSTERGQPQHF. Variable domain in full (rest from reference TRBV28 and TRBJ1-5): DVKVTQSSRYLVKRTGEKVFLECVQDMDHENMFWYRQDPGLGLRLIYFSYDVKMKEKGDIPEGYSVSREKKERFSLILESASTNQTSMYLCASSLSTERGQPQHFGDGTRLSIL.

The chain's CDR3 is CASSLDGNEQFF. For the CDR3, the DNA is TGCGCCAGCAGCCTTGACGGGAATGAGCAGTTCTTC. The chain uses TRBV4-1 and TRBJ2-1, with D unclear. Germline V lookup: CDR1 MGHRA, CDR2 YSYEKL. CDR3 size: 12 residues. V shed 4 bases and J shed 7 bases, with 8 bases lying between them.

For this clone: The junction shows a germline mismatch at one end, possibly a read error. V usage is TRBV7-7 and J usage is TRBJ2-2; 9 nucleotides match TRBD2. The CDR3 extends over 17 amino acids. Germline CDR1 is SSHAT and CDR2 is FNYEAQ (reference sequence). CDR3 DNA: TGTGCTAGCAGCTCGTACCCCCTGCGGGAGGGTGCCGGGGAGCTGTTTTTT. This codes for CASSSYPLREGAGELFF.

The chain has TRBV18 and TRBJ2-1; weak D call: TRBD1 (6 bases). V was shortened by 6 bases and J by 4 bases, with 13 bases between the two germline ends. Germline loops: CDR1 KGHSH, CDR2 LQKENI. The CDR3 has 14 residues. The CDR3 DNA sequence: TGTGCCAGCTCGTCGGGACAAGGGTACAATGAGCAGTTCTTC. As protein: CASSSGQGYNEQFF. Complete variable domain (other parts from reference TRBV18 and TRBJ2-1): NAGVMQNPRHLVRRRGQEARLRCSPMKGHSHVYWYRQLPEEGLKFMVYLQKENIIDESGMPKERFSAEFPKEGPSILRIQQVVRGDSAAYFCASSSGQGYNEQFFGPGTRLTVL.

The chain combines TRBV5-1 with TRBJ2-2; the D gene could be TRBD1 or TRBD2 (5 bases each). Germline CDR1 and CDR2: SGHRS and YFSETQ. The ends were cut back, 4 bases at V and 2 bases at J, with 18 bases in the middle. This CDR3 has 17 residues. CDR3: CASSPAIQGPNTGELFF. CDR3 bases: TGCGCCAGCAGCCCAGCTATTCAGGGACCCAACACCGGGGAGCTGTTTTTT.

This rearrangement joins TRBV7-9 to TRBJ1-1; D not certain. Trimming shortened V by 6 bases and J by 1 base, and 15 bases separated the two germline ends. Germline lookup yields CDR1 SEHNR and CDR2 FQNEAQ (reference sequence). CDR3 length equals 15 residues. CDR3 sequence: CASRVLSGKNTEAFF. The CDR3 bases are TGTGCCAGCAGAGTACTCAGTGGCAAGAACACTGAAGCTTTCTTT.

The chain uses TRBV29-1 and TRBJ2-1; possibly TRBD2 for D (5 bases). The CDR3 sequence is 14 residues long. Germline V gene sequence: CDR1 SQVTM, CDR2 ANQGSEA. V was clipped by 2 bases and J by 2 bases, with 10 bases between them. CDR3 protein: CSVEIEGPYNEQFF. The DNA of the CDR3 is TGCAGCGTTGAAATTGAGGGCCCCTACAATGAGCAGTTCTTC.

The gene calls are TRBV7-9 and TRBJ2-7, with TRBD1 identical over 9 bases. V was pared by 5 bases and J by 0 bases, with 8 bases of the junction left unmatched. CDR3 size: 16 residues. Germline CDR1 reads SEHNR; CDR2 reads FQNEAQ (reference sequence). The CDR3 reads CASSASRDRDSYEQYF. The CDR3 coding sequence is TGTGCCAGCAGCGCAAGCCGGGACAGGGACTCCTACGAGCAGTACTTC.